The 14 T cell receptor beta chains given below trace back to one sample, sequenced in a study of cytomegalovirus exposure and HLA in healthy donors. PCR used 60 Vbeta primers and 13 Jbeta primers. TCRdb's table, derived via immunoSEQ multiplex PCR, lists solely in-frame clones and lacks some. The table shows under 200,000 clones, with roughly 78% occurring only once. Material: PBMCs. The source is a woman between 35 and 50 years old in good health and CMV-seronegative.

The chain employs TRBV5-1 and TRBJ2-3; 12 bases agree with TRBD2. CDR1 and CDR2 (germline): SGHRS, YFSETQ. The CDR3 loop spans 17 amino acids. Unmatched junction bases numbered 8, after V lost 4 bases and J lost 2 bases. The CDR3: CASSPWTSGDFTDTQYF. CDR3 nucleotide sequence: TGCGCCAGCAGCCCCTGGACTAGCGGGGATTTCACAGATACGCAGTATTTT.

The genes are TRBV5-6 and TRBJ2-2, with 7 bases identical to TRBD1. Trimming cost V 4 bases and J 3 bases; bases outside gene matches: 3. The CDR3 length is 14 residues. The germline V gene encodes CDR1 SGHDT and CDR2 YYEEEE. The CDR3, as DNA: TGTGCCAGCAGCCGACAGGGTTACACCGGGGAGCTGTTTTTT. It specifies CASSRQGYTGELFF.

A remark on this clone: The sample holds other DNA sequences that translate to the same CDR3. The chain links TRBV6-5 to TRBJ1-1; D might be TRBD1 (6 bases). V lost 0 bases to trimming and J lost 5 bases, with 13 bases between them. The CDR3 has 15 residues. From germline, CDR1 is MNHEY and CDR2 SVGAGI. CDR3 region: CASSYSPGAPTEAFF. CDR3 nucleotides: TGTGCCAGCAGTTACTCGCCAGGGGCGCCGACTGAAGCTTTCTTT.

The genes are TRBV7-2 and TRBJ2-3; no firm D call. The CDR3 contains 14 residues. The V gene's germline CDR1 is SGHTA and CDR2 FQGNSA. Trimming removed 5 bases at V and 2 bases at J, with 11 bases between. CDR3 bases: TGTGCCAGCAGCAAAGCCCGACACACAGATACGCAGTATTTT. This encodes CASSKARHTDTQYF. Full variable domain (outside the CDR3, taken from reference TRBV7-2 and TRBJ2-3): GAGVSQSPSNKVTEKGKDVELRCDPISGHTALYWYRQSLGQGLEFLIYFQGNSAPDKSGLPSDRFSAERTGGSVSTLTIQRTQQEDSAVYLCASSKARHTDTQYFGPGTRLTVL.

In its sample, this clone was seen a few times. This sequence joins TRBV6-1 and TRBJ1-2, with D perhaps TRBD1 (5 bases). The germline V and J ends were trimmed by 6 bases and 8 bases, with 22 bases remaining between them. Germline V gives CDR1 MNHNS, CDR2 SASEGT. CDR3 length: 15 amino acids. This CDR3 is CASSTGTGGLWGYTF. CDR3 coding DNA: TGTGCCAGCAGCACCGGGACCGGAGGGTTGTGGGGCTACACCTTC.

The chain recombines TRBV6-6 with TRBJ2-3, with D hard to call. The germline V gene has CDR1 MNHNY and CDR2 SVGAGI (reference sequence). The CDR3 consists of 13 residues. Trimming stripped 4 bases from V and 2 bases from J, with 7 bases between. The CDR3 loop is CASSSGYTDTQYF. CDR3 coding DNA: TGTGCCAGCAGTTCAGGATACACAGATACGCAGTATTTT.

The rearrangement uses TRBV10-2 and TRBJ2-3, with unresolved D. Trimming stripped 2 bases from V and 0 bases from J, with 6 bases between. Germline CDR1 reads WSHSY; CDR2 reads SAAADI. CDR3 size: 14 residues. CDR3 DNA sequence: TGCGCCAGCAGTGAGCTGACTAGCACAGATACGCAGTATTTT. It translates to CASSELTSTDTQYF.

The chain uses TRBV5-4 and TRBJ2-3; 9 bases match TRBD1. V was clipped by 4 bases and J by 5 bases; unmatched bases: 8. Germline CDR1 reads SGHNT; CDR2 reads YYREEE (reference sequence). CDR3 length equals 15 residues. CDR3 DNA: TGTGCCAGCAGCGAGCTACAGGGGGCAGAAGATACGCAGTATTTT. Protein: CASSELQGAEDTQYF.

The CDR3 sequence: CASSVLDRYNEQFF. CDR3 nucleotides: TGTGCCAGCAGCGTCCTGGACAGGTACAATGAGCAGTTCTTC. This rearrangement joins TRBV5-6 to TRBJ2-1; 7 nucleotides agree with TRBD1. V lost 4 bases and J lost 4; bases outside the gene matches: 5. CDR3 size: 14 residues. The germline V gene has CDR1 SGHDT and CDR2 YYEEEE.

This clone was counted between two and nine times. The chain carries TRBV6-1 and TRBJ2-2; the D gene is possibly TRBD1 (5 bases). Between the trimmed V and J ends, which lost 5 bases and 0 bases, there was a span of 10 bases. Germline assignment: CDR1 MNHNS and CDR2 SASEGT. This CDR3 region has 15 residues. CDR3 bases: TGTGCCAGCAGTTTGTACAGGCCGAACACCGGGGAGCTGTTTTTT. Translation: CASSLYRPNTGELFF.

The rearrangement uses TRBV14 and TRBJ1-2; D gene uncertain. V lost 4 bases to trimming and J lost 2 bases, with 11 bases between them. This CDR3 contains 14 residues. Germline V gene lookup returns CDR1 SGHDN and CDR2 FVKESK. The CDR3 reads CASSLQSPNYGYTF. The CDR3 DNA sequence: TGTGCCAGCAGCCTACAAAGTCCAAACTATGGCTACACCTTC. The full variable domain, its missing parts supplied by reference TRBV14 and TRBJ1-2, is EAGVTQFPSHSVIEKGQTVTLRCDPISGHDNLYWYRRVMGKEIKFLLHFVKESKQDESGMPNNRFLAERTGGTYSTLKVQPAELEDSGVYFCASSLQSPNYGYTFGSGTRLTVV.

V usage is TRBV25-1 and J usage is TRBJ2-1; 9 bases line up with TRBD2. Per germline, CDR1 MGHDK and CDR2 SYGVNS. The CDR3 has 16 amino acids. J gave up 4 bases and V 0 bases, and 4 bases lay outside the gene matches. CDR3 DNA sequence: TGTGCCAGCAGTGAATATACGGCGGGGGGGTACAATGAGCAGTTCTTC. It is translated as CASSEYTAGGYNEQFF.

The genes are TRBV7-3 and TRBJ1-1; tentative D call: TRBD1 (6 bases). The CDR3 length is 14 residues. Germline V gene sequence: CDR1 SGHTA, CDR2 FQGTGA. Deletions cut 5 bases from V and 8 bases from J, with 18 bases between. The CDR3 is CASSQQGNDGEAFF. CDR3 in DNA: TGTGCCAGCAGCCAACAGGGTAACGATGGGGAAGCTTTCTTT.

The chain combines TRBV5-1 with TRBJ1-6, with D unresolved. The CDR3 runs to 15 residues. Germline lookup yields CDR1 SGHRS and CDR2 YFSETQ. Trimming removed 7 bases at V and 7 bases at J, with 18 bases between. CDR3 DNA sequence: TGCGCCAGCGCCCCGGACGAGGGTAGCAATTCACCCCTCCACTTT. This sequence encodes CASAPDEGSNSPLHF.